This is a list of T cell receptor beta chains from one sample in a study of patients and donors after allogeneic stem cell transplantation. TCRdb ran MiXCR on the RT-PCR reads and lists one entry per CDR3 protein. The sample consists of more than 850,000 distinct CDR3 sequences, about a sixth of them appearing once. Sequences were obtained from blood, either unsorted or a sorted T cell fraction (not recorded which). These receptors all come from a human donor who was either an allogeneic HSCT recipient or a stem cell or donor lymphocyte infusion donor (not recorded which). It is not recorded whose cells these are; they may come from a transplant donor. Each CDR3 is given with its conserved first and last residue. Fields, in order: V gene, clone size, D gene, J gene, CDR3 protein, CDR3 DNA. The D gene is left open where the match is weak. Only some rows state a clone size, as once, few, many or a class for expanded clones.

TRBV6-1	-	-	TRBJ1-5	CASRELDSLGNQPQHF	TGTGCCAGCAGAGAACTAGACTCCCTCGGCAATCAGCCCCAGCATTTT
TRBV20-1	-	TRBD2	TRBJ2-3	CSARDLLAGSSTDTQYF	TGCAGTGCTAGAGATCTACTAGCGGGGTCTAGCACAGATACGCAGTATTTT
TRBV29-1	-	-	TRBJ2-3	CSARGGPSTDTQYF	TGCAGCGCCCGCGGGGGCCCCAGCACAGATACGCAGTATTTT
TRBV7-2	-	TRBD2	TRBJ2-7	CASSSSGVAGYEQYF	TGTGCCAGCAGCTCCAGTGGAGTAGCGGGCTACGAGCAGTACTTC
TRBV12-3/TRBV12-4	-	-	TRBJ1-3	CASSLRLSGRAGNTIYF	TGTGCCAGCAGTTTGAGGTTATCCGGCAGGGCTGGAAACACCATATATTTT
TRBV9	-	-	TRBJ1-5	CASSLRQTYQPQHF	TGTGCCAGCAGTCTTCGACAGACCTATCAGCCCCAGCATTTT
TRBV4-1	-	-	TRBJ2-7	CASSQPQGRTYEQYF	TGCGCCAGCAGCCAACCGCAGGGGCGAACCTACGAGCAGTACTTC
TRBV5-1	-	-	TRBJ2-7	CASSLADHYEQYF	TGCGCCAGCAGCTTGGCGGACCATTACGAGCAGTACTTC
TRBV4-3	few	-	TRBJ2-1	CASSQELRDRQFF	TGCGCCAGCAGCCAAGAGCTCCGAGACAGACAGTTCTTC
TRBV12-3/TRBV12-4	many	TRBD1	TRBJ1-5	CASSRSLTGGSQPQHF	TGTGCCAGCAGCCGTAGTCTTACAGGGGGCAGTCAGCCCCAGCATTTT
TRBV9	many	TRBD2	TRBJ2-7	CASSVNRRGTYEQYF	TGTGCCAGCAGCGTAAATCGGCGGGGGACCTACGAGCAGTACTTC
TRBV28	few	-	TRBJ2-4	CASSFISRGLGNIQYF	TGTGCCAGCAGTTTTATTTCAAGAGGGTTGGGAAACATTCAGTACTTC
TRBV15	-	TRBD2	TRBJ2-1	CATSRGGSGAGNEQFF	TGTGCCACCAGCAGAGGGGGTAGCGGGGCGGGCAATGAGCAGTTCTTC
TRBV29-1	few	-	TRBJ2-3	CSVDLLSTQYF	TGCAGCGTTGATTTATTAAGTACGCAGTATTTT
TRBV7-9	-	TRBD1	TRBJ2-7	CASSLRTGWVYEQYF	TGTGCCAGCAGCCTCCGGACAGGGTGGGTCTACGAGCAGTACTTC
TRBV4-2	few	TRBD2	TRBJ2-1	CASSQVRLAGGEQFF	TGTGCCAGCAGCCAAGTCCGACTAGCGGGCGGTGAGCAGTTCTTC
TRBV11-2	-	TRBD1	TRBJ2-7	CASRLTGGGYEQYF	TGTGCCAGCAGACTAACAGGGGGTGGGTACGAGCAGTACTTC
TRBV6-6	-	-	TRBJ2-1	CASSYSGGLEQFF	TGTGCCAGCAGTTACTCGGGGGGGCTTGAGCAGTTCTTC
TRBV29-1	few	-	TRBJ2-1	CSAAGTTYNEQFF	TGCAGCGCCGCCGGGACAACCTACAATGAGCAGTTCTTC
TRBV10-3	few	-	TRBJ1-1	CAISEAGLTGAFF	TGTGCCATCAGTGAGGCAGGTCTAACTGGAGCTTTCTTT
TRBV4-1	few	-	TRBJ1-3	CASSQMWTGNTIYF	TGCGCCAGCAGCCAAATGTGGACTGGAAACACCATATATTTT
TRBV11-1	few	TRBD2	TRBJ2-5	CASSLDFGTSGSSGMETQYF	TGTGCCAGCAGCTTAGATTTTGGGACTAGCGGGAGTTCGGGAATGGAGACCCAGTACTTC
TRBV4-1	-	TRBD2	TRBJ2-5	CASSPGLGSSGVIETQYF	TGCGCCAGCAGCCCCGGGCTTGGGTCTAGCGGGGTCATAGAGACCCAGTACTTC
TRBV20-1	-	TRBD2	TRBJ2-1	CSARGGTSVSYNEQFF	TGCAGTGCTAGAGGGGGGACTAGTGTCTCCTACAATGAGCAGTTCTTC
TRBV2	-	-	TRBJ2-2	CASTPEGNTGELFF	TGTGCCAGCACCCCGGAGGGGAACACCGGGGAGCTGTTTTTT
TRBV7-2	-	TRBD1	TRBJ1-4	CASSLEGARNEKLFF	TGTGCCAGCAGCTTAGAGGGGGCGAGGAATGAAAAACTGTTTTTT
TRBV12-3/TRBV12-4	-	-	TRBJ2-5	CASSWGPMETQYF	TGTGCCAGCAGTTGGGGACCCATGGAGACCCAGTACTTC
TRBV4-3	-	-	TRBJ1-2	CASSQQQGYYGYTF	TGCGCCAGCAGCCAACAACAGGGTTACTATGGCTACACCTTC
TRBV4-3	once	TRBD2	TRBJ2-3	CASSKGTSTTTDTQYF	TGCGCCAGCAGCAAAGGGACTAGTACGACCACAGATACGCAGTATTTT
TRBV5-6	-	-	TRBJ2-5	CASSLANGGGPRETQYF	TGTGCCAGCAGCTTGGCCAATGGGGGGGGGCCTCGGGAGACCCAGTACTTC
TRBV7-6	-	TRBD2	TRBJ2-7	CASSLATSGNYEQYF	TGTGCCAGCAGCTTAGCGACTAGCGGGAACTACGAGCAGTACTTC